Below, 10 T cell receptor beta chains from the same sample are listed, as sequenced in a study of post-analysis software for immune sequencing data. Study outcomes and limitations: Elevated frequency relative to controls characterized 4 or 5 TRBV segments in patients, TRBV5-6, TRBV5-1 and TRBV20-1 among them.

Each TCR beta cDNA library carried unique molecular identifiers. TCRdb recomputed calls from the PCR reads with MiXCR, one row per CDR3 protein. This sample has some 800,000 distinct CDR3 sequences, with roughly 46% found just once. No cognate antigen is known for these TCRs. Sequenced input: blood. Every receptor here comes from a girl aged 5-17 years with multiple sclerosis.

This clonotype was counted a few times. The chain combines TRBV20-1 with TRBJ2-6, with 8 bases matching TRBD1. Losses at the gene ends were 3 bases for V and 0 bases for J; bases not matched to a gene: 4. There are 16 residues in the CDR3. Germline lookup yields CDR1 DFQATT and CDR2 SNEGSKA (reference sequence). The CDR3 is CSASQGAASGANVLTF. DNA of the CDR3: TGCAGTGCTAGCCAGGGGGCCGCCTCTGGGGCCAACGTCCTGACTTTC.

J is TRBJ2-7 and V is TRBV19, with TRBD1 matching over 7 bases. V shed 5 bases, J shed 3 bases, and the junction held 4 bases outside the gene matches. Germline V lookup: CDR1 LNHDA, CDR2 SQIVND (reference sequence). The CDR3 is 13 residues long. The CDR3 loop is CASSSGQLYEQYF. The CDR3 bases are TGTGCCAGTAGTTCGGGACAGCTCTACGAGCAGTACTTC.

This chain joins TRBV9 and TRBJ2-5, with D possibly being TRBD1 (6 bases). The CDR3 loop spans 14 amino acids. Between the trimmed V and J ends, which lost 0 bases and 4 bases, there was a span of 10 bases. Germline V CDR1 and CDR2: SGDLS, YYNGEE. The CDR3 loop is CASSVEAGAETQYF. The CDR3 DNA is TGTGCCAGCAGCGTAGAGGCAGGGGCAGAGACCCAGTACTTC.

The chain couples TRBV29-1 to TRBJ2-2, with TRBD2 matching 9 bases. The CDR3 extends over 17 amino acids. The germline gives CDR1 SQVTM, CDR2 ANQGSEA. Trimming took 2 bases from V and 7 from J; bases not matched to a gene: 14. CDR3 protein: CSVERISRSGRNGELFF. CDR3 bases: TGCAGCGTTGAACGGATCTCTCGTAGCGGGAGAAACGGGGAGCTGTTTTTT.

This clonotype was seen a single time. The chain is built from TRBV5-6 and TRBJ1-1, with D maybe TRBD1 (5 bases). The germline V and J ends were trimmed by 1 base and 4 bases, with 14 bases remaining between them. This CDR3 comprises 15 residues. Per germline, CDR1 SGHDT and CDR2 YYEEEE. In DNA form, the CDR3 reads TGTGCCAGCAGCTTGATGATCCAGGGAGGCACTGAAGCTTTCTTT. It yields the protein CASSLMIQGGTEAFF.

The chain links TRBV24-1 to TRBJ2-3; D ambiguous. V gave up 4 bases and J gave up 3 bases, with 10 bases separating them. The CDR3 covers 14 residues. Germline CDR1 KGHDR, CDR2 SFDVKD. In nucleotides, the CDR3 is TGTGCCACCAGTGACCCGCCCCCAACAGATACGCAGTATTTT. Translation: CATSDPPPTDTQYF.

The chain recombines TRBV28 with TRBJ2-5; D tentatively reads TRBD1 or TRBD2 (5 bases each). The germline V gene encodes CDR1 MDHEN and CDR2 SYDVKM. With 1 base removed from V and 4 bases from J, the gap between germline ends came to 13 bases. This CDR3 comprises 15 residues. The CDR3 sequence is CASSLFRGRGETQYF. The CDR3, as DNA: TGTGCCAGCAGTTTATTTCGGGGAAGGGGAGAGACCCAGTACTTC.

The chain couples TRBV5-1 to TRBJ2-7; D is possibly TRBD1 or TRBD2 (5 bases each). The ends were cut back, 0 bases at V and 0 bases at J, with 10 bases in the middle. This CDR3 comprises 15 residues. The germline gives CDR1 SGHRS, CDR2 YFSETQ. In DNA, the CDR3 is TGCGCCAGCAGCTTGGTCCAGGGAGACTCCTACGAGCAGTACTTC. Protein product: CASSLVQGDSYEQYF.

V and J are TRBV4-2 and TRBJ2-5; 7 bases fit TRBD2. From germline, CDR1 is LGHNA and CDR2 YNFKEQ. This CDR3 has 15 amino acids. V was clipped by 5 bases and J by 4 bases; unmatched bases: 10. The CDR3 loop is CASSSRAGAGETQYF. The CDR3 DNA is TGTGCCAGCAGCTCCCGGGCGGGAGCAGGAGAGACCCAGTACTTC.

This clonotype occurred a few times. The rearrangement joins TRBV20-1 to TRBJ2-7; the D is unclear. This CDR3 is 13 amino acids long. The germline CDR1 and CDR2 sequences are DFQATT and SNEGSKA (reference sequence). With 6 bases removed from V and 2 bases from J, the gap between germline ends came to 14 bases. CDR3 amino acids: CSAETPLAYEQYF. In DNA form, the CDR3 reads TGCAGTGCCGAGACACCGCTGGCCTACGAGCAGTACTTC.